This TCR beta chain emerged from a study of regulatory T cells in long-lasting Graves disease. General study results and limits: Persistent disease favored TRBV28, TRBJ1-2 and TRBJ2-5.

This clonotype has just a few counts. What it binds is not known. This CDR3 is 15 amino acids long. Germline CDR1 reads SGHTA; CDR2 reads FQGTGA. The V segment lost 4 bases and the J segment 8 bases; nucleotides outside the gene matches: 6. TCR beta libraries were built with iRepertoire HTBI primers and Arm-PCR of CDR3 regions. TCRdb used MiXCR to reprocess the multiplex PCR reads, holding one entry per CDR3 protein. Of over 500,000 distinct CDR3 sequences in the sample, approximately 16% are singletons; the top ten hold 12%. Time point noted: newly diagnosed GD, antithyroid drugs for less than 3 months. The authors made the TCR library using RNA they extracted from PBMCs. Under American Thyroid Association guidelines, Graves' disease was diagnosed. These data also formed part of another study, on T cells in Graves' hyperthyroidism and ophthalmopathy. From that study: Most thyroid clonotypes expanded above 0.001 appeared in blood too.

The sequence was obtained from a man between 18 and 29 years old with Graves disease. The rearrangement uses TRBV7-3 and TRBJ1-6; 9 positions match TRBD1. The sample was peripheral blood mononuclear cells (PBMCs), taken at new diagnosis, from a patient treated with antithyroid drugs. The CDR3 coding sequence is TGTGCCAGCAGCTCGGGACAGGGATCGGATTCACCCCTCCACTTT. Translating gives CASSSGQGSDSPLHF.